Given below is one TCR beta chain in context. What it binds is unknown. Pooling was applied to second doses at about 4 or about 12 weeks. Measured with immunoSEQ multiplex PCR; TCRdb has only the in-frame clones, and not every one. Here the sample spans more than 120,000 clones, roughly 90% being singletons. CDR1 and CDR2 from the germline V gene are SGHDT and YYEEEE. V gave up 4 bases and J gave up 5 bases; unmatched junction bases: 3. The CDR3 contains 12 residues. The source of the sample is a study of T cell responses to AZD1222 COVID-19 vaccine. Whole-study findings and limits: Seropositivity was recorded at baseline in only 5 or 6 AZD1222 recipients.

This chain connects TRBV5-6 to TRBJ2-7; 7 bases align to TRBD1. This specimen was peripheral blood, taken 28 days after the second AZD1222 dose. The source is an adult who received the AZD1222 COVID-19 vaccine. The CDR3 bases are TGTGCCAGCAGCCCCGGACAGGACGAGCAGTACTTC. This sequence encodes CASSPGQDEQYF.